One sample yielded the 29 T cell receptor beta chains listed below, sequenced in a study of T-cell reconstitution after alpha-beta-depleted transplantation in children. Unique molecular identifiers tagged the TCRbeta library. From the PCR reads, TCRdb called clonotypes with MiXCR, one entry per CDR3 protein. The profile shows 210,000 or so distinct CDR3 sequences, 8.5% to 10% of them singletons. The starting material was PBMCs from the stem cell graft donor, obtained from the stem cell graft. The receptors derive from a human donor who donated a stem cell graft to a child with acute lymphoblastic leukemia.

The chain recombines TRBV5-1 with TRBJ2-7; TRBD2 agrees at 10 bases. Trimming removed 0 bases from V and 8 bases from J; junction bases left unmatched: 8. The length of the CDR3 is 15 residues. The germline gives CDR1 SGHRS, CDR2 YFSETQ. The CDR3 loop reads CASSLDLAGEVQQYF. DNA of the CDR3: TGCGCCAGCAGCTTGGATCTAGCGGGGGAAGTACAGCAGTACTTC. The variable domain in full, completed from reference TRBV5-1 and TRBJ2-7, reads KAGVTQTPRYLIKTRGQQVTLSCSPISGHRSVSWYQQTPGQGLQFLFEYFSETQRNKGNFPGRFSGRQFSNSRSEMNVSTLELGDSALYLCASSLDLAGEVQQYFGPGTRLTVT.

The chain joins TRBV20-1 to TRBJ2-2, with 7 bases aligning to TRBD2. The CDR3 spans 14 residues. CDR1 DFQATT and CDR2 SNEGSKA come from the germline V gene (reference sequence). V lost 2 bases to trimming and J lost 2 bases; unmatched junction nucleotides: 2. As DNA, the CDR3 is TGCAGTGCTAGAAGCGGGGTAAACACCGGGGAGCTGTTTTTT. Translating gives CSARSGVNTGELFF.

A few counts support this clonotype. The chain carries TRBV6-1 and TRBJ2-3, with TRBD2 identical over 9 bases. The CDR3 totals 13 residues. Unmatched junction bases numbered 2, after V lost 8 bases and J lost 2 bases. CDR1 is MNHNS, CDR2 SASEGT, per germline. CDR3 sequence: CASGLAHTDTQYF. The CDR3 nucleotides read TGTGCCAGCGGACTAGCGCACACAGATACGCAGTATTTT.

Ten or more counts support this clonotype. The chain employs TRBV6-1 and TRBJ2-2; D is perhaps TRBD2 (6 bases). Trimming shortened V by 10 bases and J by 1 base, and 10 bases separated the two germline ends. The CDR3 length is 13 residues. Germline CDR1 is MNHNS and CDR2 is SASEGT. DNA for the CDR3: TGTGCCACGGGGCGGGGGAACACCGGGGAGCTGTTTTTT. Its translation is CATGRGNTGELFF.

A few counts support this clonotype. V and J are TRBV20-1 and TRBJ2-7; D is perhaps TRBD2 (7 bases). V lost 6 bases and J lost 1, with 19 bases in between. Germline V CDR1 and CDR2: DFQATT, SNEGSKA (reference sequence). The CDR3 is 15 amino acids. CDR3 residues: CSAPKGGGWSYEQYF. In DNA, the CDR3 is TGCAGTGCCCCGAAAGGGGGGGGCTGGTCCTACGAGCAGTACTTC.

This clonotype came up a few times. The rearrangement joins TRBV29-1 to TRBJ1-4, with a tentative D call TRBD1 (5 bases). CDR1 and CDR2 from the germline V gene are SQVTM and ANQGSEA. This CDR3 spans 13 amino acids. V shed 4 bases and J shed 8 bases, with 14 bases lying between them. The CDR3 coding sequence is TGCAGCGTTGGGGACGGCAGGAAAGAAAAACTGTTTTTT. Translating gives CSVGDGRKEKLFF.

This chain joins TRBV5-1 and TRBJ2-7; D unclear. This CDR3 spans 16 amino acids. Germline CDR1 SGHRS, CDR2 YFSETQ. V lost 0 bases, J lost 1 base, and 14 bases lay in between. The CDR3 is CASSLEATTLSYEQYF. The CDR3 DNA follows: TGCGCCAGCAGCTTGGAGGCGACGACATTATCCTACGAGCAGTACTTC.

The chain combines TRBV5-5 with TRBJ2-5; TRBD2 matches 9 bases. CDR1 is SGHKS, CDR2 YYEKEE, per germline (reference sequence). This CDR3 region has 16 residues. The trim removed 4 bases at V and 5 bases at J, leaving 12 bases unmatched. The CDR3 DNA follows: TGTGCCAGCAGCCCCCTCGGCGGGGGGGCCTTTGAGACCCAGTACTTC. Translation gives CASSPLGGGAFETQYF.

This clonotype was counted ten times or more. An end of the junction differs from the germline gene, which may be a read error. This CDR3 is CASSLGGQNTGELFF. In DNA form, the CDR3 reads TGTGCCAGCAGCTTAGGAGGGCAGAACACCGGGGAGCTGTTTTTT. The chain combines TRBV5-1 with TRBJ2-2; TRBD2 might be the D (6 bases). The CDR3 has 15 amino acids. CDR1 and CDR2 (germline): SGHRS, YFSETQ.

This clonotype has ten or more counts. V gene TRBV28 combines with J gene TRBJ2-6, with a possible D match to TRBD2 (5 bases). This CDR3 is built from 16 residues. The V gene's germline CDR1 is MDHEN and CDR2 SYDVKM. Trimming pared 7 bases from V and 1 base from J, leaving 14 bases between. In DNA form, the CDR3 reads TGTGCCAGCATTGAAGTAGGGAGATCTGGGGCCAACGTCCTGACTTTC. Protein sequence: CASIEVGRSGANVLTF.

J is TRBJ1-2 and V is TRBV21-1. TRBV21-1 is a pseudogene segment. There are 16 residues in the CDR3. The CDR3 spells CASSKGVSRADYGYTF. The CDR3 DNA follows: TGTGCCAGCAGCAAAGGCGTGTCGAGGGCGGACTATGGCTACACCTTC.

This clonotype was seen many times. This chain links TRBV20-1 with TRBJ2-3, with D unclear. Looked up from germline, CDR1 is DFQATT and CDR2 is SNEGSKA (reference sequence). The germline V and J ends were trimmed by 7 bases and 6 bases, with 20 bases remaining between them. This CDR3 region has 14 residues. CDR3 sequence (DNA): TGCAGTGGACTCCTAACCCTCATGAGGGATACGCAGTATTTT. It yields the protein CSGLLTLMRDTQYF.

In nucleotides, the CDR3 is TGCGCCAGCAGCCGCTGGACAGGGGGCTTGTTGAGGGACACCGGGGAGCTGTTTTTT. The encoded protein is CASSRWTGGLLRDTGELFF. This chain links TRBV5-1 with TRBJ2-2; TRBD1 agrees at 11 bases. The trim removed 4 bases at V and 3 bases at J, leaving 14 bases unmatched. This CDR3 is 19 amino acids long. In germline, CDR1 is SGHRS, CDR2 YFSETQ.

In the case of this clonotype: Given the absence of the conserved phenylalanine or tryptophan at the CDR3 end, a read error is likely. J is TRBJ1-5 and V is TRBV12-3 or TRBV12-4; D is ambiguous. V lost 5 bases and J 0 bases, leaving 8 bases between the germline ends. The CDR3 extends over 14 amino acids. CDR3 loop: CASSQARSNQPQHY. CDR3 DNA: TGTGCCAGCAGTCAGGCCCGTAGCAATCAGCCCCAGCATTAT.

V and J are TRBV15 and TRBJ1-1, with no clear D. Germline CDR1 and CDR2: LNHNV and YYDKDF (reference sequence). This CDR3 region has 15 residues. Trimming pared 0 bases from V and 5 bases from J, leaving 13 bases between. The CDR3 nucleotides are TGTGCCACCAGCAGAGATGGGATGACGGGGACTGAAGCTTTCTTT. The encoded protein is CATSRDGMTGTEAFF.

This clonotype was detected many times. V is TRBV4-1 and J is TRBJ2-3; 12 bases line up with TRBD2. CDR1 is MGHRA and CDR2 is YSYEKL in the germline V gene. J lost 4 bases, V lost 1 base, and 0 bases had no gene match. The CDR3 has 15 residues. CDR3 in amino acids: CASSQASGGADTQYF. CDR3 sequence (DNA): TGCGCCAGCAGCCAAGCTAGCGGGGGGGCAGATACGCAGTATTTT.

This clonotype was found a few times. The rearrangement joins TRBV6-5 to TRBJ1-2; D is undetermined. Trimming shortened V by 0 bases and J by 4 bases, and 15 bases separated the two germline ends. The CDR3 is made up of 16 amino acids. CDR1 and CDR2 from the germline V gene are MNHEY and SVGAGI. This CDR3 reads CASSYSRSSFPYGYTF. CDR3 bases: TGTGCCAGCAGTTACTCGAGGTCCTCTTTCCCCTATGGCTACACCTTC.

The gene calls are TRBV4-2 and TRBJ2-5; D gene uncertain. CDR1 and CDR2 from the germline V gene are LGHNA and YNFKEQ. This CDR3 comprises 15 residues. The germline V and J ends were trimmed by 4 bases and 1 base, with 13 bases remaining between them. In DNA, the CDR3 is TGTGCCAGCAGCCCTTGGTTCCGCAGCCAAGAGACCCAGTACTTC. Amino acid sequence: CASSPWFRSQETQYF.

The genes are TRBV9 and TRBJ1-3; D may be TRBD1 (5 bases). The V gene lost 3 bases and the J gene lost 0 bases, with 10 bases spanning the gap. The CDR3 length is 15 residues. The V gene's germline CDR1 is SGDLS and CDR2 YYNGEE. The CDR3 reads CASSATVLSGNTIYF. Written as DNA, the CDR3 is TGTGCCAGCAGCGCGACAGTCCTCTCTGGAAACACCATATATTTT.

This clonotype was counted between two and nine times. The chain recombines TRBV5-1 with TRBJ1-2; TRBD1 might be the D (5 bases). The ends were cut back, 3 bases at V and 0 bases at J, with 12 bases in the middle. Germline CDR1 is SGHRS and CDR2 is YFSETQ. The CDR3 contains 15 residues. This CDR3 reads CASSSSGTPNYGYTF. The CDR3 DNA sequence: TGCGCCAGCAGCTCAAGCGGGACGCCTAACTATGGCTACACCTTC.

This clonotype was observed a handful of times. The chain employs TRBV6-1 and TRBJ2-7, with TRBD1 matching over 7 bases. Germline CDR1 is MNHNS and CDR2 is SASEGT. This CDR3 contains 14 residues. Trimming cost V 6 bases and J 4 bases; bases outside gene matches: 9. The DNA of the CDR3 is TGTGCCAGCAGGACGGGACAGAACAAATACGAGCAGTACTTC. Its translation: CASRTGQNKYEQYF.

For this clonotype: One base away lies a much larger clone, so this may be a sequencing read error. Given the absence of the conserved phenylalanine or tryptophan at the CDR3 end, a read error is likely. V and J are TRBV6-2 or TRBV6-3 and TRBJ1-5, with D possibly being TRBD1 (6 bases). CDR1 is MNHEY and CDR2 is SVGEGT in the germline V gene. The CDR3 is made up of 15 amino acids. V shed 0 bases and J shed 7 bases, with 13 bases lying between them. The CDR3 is CASSYSEGGLQPQHY. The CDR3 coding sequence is TGTGCCAGCAGTTACTCGGAAGGGGGATTGCAGCCCCAGCATTAT.

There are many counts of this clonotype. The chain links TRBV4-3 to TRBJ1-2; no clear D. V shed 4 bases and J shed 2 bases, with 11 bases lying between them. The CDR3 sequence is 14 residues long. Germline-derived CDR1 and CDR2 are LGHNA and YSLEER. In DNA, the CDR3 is TGCGCCAGCAGCCCCCCCGCGGGAAACTATGGCTACACCTTC. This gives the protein CASSPPAGNYGYTF.

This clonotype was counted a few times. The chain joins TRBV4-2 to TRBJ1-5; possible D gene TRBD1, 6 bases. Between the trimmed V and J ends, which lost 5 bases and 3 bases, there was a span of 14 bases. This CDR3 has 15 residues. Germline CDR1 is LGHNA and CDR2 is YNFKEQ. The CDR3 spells CASSEGVSTNQPQHF. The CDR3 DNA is TGTGCCAGCAGCGAGGGGGTTTCTACCAATCAGCCCCAGCATTTT.

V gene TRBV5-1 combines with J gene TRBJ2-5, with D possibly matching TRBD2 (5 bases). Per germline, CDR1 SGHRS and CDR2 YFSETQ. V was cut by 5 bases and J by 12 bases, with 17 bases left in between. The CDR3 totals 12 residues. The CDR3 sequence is CASRRVGQEEYF. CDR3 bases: TGCGCCAGCAGAAGAGTAGGGCAGGAGGAGTACTTC.

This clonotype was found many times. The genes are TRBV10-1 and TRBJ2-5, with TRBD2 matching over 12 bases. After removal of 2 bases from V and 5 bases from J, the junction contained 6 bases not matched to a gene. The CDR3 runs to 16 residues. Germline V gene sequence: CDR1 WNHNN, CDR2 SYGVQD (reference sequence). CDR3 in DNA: TGCGCCAGCAGTGAGGGACTAGCGGGGCCGGGGGAGACCCAGTACTTC. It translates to CASSEGLAGPGETQYF.

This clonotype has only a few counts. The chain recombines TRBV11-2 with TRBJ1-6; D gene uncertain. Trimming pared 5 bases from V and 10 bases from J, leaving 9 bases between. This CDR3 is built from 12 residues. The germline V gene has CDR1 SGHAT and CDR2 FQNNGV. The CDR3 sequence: CASSTRRSPLHF. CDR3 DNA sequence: TGTGCCAGCAGCACAAGGAGATCACCCCTCCACTTT.

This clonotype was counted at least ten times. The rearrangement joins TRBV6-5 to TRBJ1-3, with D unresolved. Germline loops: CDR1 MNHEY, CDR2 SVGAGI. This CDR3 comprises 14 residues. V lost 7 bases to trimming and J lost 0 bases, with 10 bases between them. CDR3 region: CASTLRSSGNTIYF. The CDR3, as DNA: TGTGCCAGCACGTTACGGAGCTCTGGAAACACCATATATTTT.

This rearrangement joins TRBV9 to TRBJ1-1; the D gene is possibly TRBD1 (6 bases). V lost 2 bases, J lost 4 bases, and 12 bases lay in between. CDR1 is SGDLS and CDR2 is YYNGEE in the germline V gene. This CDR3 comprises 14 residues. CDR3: CASSVEQGGTEAFF. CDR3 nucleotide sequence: TGTGCCAGCAGCGTTGAACAGGGAGGCACTGAAGCTTTCTTT.